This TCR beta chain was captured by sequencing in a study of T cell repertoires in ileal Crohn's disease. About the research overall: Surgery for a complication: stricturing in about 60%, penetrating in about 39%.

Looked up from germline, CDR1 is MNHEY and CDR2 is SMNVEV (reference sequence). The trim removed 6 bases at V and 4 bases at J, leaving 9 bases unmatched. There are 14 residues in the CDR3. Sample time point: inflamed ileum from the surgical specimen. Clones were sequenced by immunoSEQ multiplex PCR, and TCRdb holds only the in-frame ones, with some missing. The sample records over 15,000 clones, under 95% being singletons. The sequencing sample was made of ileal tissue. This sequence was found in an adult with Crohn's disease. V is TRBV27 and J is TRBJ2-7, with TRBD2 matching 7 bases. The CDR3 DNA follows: TGTGCCAGCAGAAGTATCGGGGGGACGTACGAGCAGTACTTC. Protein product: CASRSIGGTYEQYF.